A selection of T cell receptor beta chains follows, all from one sample in a study of cytomegalovirus exposure and HLA in healthy donors. Sequenced by immunoSEQ multiplex PCR; TCRdb stores in-frame clones only, minus some. In the table there are some 130,000 clones, 70% to 75% of which are singletons. The sequencing input was PBMCs. The origin of the receptors is a male donor in good health and CMV-seronegative. The CDR3 runs from the conserved cysteine through the conserved F or W. Fields, in order: J gene, V gene, clone size, D gene, CDR3 DNA, CDR3 protein. The D gene is left open where the match is weak. Some rows mark clone size as missing; the rest say once, few, many or name a class of expanded clone.

J gene: TRBJ2-3; V gene: TRBV6-4; clone size: few; D gene: -; CDR3 DNA: TGTGCCAGCAGTCCCATTGCGACAGGCTCTGTTACAGATACGCAGTATTTT; CDR3 protein: CASSPIATGSVTDTQYF
J gene: TRBJ2-1; V gene: TRBV5-4; clone size: once; D gene: TRBD1; CDR3 DNA: TGTGCCAGCAGCTTGGCCAGGGGGAACAATGAGCAGTTCTTC; CDR3 protein: CASSLARGNNEQFF
J gene: TRBJ2-1; V gene: TRBV7-8; clone size: -; D gene: -; CDR3 DNA: TGTGCCAGCAGCTTAGACAGGTTGAATGAGCAGTTCTTC; CDR3 protein: CASSLDRLNEQFF
J gene: TRBJ1-4; V gene: TRBV7-2; clone size: -; D gene: -; CDR3 DNA: TGTGCCAGCAGCTTAGAACGCGCAACTAATGAAAAACTGTTTTTT; CDR3 protein: CASSLERATNEKLFF
J gene: TRBJ1-5; V gene: TRBV19; clone size: -; D gene: TRBD1; CDR3 DNA: TGTGCCAGTAGGAAAGACAGGGGGGACAATCAGCCCCAGCATTTT; CDR3 protein: CASRKDRGDNQPQHF
J gene: TRBJ1-2; V gene: TRBV10-2; clone size: -; D gene: TRBD1; CDR3 DNA: TGCGCCAGCAGTCAGGGGGCGGACTATGGCTACACCTTC; CDR3 protein: CASSQGADYGYTF
J gene: TRBJ2-7; V gene: TRBV27; clone size: -; D gene: -; CDR3 DNA: TGTGCCAGCAAGCCATATAGACTCTCCTACGAGCAGTACTTC; CDR3 protein: CASKPYRLSYEQYF
J gene: TRBJ2-3; V gene: TRBV6-5; clone size: -; D gene: -; CDR3 DNA: TGTGCCAGCAGTTACTCCGGGGATACCTACACAGATACGCAGTATTTT; CDR3 protein: CASSYSGDTYTDTQYF
J gene: TRBJ2-7; V gene: TRBV9; clone size: -; D gene: -; CDR3 DNA: TGTGCCAGCAGCGCCGGACCCTCGGAGGACTACGAGCAGTACTTC; CDR3 protein: CASSAGPSEDYEQYF
J gene: TRBJ1-1; V gene: TRBV4-1; clone size: -; D gene: -; CDR3 DNA: TGCGCCAGCAGCCGTTTGGCAGGACAACCGAACACTGAAGCTTTCTTT; CDR3 protein: CASSRLAGQPNTEAFF
J gene: TRBJ2-1; V gene: TRBV6-5; clone size: -; D gene: TRBD1; CDR3 DNA: TGTGCCAGCAGAGGGGGCGTCGGCGCGGTAAATGAGCAGTTCTTC; CDR3 protein: CASRGGVGAVNEQFF
J gene: TRBJ2-3; V gene: TRBV4-3; clone size: -; D gene: TRBD2; CDR3 DNA: TGCGCCAGCAGCCAAGATTTACTAGCGGTCACAGATACGCAGTATTTT; CDR3 protein: CASSQDLLAVTDTQYF
J gene: TRBJ1-2; V gene: TRBV5-1; clone size: -; D gene: -; CDR3 DNA: TGCGCCAGCAGCAAAATGGGGGCCCACAACTATGGCTACACCTTC; CDR3 protein: CASSKMGAHNYGYTF
J gene: TRBJ1-2; V gene: TRBV29-1; clone size: -; D gene: TRBD1; CDR3 DNA: TGCAGCGTTGATGAGTACAGGGGGCATAATGGCTACACCTTC; CDR3 protein: CSVDEYRGHNGYTF
J gene: TRBJ1-5; V gene: TRBV19; clone size: -; D gene: TRBD1; CDR3 DNA: TGTGCCAGTAGTAGAAGACAGGGGGCAGGGAGCAATCAGCCCCAGCATTTT; CDR3 protein: CASSRRQGAGSNQPQHF
J gene: TRBJ2-5; V gene: TRBV25-1; clone size: -; D gene: TRBD1; CDR3 DNA: TGTGCCAGCAGTGCGCAGGGGGCCTGGAAGACCCAGTACTTC; CDR3 protein: CASSAQGAWKTQYF
J gene: TRBJ1-5; V gene: TRBV28; clone size: -; D gene: -; CDR3 DNA: TGTGCCAGCAGTTTGAGGGGGTCCAGTCAGCCCCAGCATTTT; CDR3 protein: CASSLRGSSQPQHF
J gene: TRBJ2-7; V gene: TRBV14; clone size: -; D gene: TRBD1; CDR3 DNA: TGTGCCAGCAGCCCCGGACAGGCCTACGAGCAGTACTTC; CDR3 protein: CASSPGQAYEQYF
J gene: TRBJ2-1; V gene: TRBV10-2; clone size: -; D gene: -; CDR3 DNA: TGCGCCAGCAGTGGTGTCGTAACCTACAATGAGCAGTTCTTC; CDR3 protein: CASSGVVTYNEQFF